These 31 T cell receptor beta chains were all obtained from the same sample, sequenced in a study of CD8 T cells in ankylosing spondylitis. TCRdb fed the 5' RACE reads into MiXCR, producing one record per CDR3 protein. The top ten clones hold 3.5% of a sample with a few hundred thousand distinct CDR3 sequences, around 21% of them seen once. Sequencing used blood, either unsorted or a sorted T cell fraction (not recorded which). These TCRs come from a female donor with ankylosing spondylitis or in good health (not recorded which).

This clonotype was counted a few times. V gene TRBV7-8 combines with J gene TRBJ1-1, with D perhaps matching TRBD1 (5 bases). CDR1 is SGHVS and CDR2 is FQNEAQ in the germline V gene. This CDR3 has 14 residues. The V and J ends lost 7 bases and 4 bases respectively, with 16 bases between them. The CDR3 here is CASIMTGGSTEAFF. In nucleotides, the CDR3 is TGTGCCAGCATTATGACCGGGGGAAGCACTGAAGCTTTCTTT.

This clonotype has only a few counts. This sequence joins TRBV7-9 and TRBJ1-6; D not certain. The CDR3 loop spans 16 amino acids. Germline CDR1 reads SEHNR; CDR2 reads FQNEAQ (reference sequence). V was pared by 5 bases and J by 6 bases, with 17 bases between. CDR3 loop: CASSLTSGGINSPLHF. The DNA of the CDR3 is TGTGCCAGCAGCCTAACCTCTGGCGGTATTAATTCACCCCTCCACTTT.

The CDR3 bases are TGTGCCAGCAGTTTGAGGTCGGTAGCGGACAATGAGCAGTTCTTC. Amino acids: CASSLRSVADNEQFF. The chain couples TRBV12-3 or TRBV12-4 to TRBJ2-1, with D possibly matching TRBD2 (6 bases). This CDR3 has 15 residues. Trimming took 3 bases from V and 5 from J, leaving 14 bases between them.

The CDR3 nucleotides are TGTGCCAGCAACCCGAAAGGACGCTCCGGAGGCTACACCTTC. Translation gives CASNPKGRSGGYTF. The rearrangement joins TRBV6-1 to TRBJ1-2; D is unresolved. The CDR3 runs 14 residues. Germline assignment: CDR1 MNHNS and CDR2 SASEGT. Between the trimmed V and J ends, which lost 7 bases and 8 bases, there was a span of 20 bases.

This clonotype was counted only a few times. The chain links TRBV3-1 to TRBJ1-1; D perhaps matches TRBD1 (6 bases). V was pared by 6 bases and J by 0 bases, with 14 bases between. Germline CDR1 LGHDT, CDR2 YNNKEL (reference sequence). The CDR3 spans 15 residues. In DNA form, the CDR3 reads TGTGCCAGCAGACAGGGAAGTGGAATGAACACTGAAGCTTTCTTT. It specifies CASRQGSGMNTEAFF.

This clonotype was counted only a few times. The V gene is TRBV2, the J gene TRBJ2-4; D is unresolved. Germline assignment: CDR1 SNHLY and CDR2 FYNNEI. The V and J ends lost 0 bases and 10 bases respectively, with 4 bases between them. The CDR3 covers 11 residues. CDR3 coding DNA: TGTGCCAGCAGTGAAGCGGAGATTCAGTACTTC. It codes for CASSEAEIQYF.

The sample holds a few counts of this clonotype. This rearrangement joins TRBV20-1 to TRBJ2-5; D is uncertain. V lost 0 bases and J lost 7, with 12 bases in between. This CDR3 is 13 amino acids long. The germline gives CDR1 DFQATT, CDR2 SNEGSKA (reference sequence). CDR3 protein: CSARDANSGTQYF. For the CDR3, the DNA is TGCAGTGCTAGAGATGCGAATTCCGGGACCCAGTACTTC.

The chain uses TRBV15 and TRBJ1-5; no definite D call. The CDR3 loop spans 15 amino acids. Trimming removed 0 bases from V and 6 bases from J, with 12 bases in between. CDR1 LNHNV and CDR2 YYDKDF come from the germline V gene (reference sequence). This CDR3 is CATSRDKSPSQPQHF. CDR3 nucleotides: TGTGCCACCAGCAGAGATAAAAGTCCCAGTCAGCCCCAGCATTTT.

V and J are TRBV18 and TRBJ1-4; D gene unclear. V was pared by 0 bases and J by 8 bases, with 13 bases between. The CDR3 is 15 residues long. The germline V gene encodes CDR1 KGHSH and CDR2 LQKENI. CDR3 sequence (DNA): TGTGCCAGCTCACCACCGGAACAGCGCAACGAAAAACTGTTTTTT. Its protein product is CASSPPEQRNEKLFF. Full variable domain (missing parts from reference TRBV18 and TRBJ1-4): NAGVMQNPRHLVRRRGQEARLRCSPMKGHSHVYWYRQLPEEGLKFMVYLQKENIIDESGMPKERFSAEFPKEGPSILRIQQVVRGDSAAYFCASSPPEQRNEKLFFGSGTQLSVL.

CDR3 nucleotides: TGTGCCAGCAGCCCGGACAGGGGGCCAGATACGCAGTATTTT. Protein product: CASSPDRGPDTQYF. The chain couples TRBV11-2 to TRBJ2-3, with 11 positions matching TRBD1. The germline CDR1 and CDR2 sequences are SGHAT and FQNNGV. V dropped 5 bases and J dropped 4; count of bases not matched to a gene: 2. This CDR3 has 14 residues.

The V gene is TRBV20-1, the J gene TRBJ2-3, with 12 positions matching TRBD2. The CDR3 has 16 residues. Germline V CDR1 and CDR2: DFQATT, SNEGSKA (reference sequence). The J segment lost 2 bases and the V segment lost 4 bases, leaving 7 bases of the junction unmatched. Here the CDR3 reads CSAKLAGGWVTDTQYF. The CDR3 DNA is TGCAGTGCTAAACTAGCGGGAGGATGGGTCACAGATACGCAGTATTTT.

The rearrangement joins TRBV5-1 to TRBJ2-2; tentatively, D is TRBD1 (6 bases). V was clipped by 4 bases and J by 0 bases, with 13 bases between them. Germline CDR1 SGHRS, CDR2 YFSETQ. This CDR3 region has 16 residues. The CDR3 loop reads CASSPRQVSNTGELFF. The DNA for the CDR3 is TGCGCCAGCAGCCCCCGACAGGTCTCGAACACCGGGGAGCTGTTTTTT. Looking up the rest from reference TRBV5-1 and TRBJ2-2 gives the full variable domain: KAGVTQTPRYLIKTRGQQVTLSCSPISGHRSVSWYQQTPGQGLQFLFEYFSETQRNKGNFPGRFSGRQFSNSRSEMNVSTLELGDSALYLCASSPRQVSNTGELFFGEGSRLTVL.

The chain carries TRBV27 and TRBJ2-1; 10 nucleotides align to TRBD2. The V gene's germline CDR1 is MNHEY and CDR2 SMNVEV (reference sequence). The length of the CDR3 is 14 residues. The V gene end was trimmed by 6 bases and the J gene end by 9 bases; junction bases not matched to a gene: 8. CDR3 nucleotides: TGTGCCAGCAGATTAGCGGGAGGTTTAGTTGAGCAGTTCTTC. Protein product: CASRLAGGLVEQFF.

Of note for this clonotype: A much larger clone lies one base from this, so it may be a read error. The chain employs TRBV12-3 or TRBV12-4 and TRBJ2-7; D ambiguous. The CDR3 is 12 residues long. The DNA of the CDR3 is TGTGCCAGCGGTTTACACTCCTACGAGCAGTACTTC. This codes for CASGLHSYEQYF.

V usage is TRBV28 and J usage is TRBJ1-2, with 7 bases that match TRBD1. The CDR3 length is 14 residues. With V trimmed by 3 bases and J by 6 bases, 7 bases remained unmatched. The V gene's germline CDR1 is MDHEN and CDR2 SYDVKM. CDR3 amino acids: CASSFPDRVDGYTF. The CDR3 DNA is TGTGCCAGCAGTTTTCCCGACAGGGTCGATGGCTACACCTTC.

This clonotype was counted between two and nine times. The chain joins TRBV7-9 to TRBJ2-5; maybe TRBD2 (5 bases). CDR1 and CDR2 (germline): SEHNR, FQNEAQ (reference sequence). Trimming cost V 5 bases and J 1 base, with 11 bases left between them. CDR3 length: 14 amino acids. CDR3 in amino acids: CASSQRGGQETQYF. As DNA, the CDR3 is TGTGCCAGCAGCCAACGAGGAGGCCAAGAGACCCAGTACTTC.

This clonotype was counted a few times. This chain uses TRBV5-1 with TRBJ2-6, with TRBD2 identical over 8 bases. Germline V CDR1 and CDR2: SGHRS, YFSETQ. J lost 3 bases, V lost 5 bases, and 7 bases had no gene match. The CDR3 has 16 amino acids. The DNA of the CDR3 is TGCGCCAGCAGTACAGCGGGGGCGTATGGGGCCAACGTCCTGACTTTC. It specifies CASSTAGAYGANVLTF.

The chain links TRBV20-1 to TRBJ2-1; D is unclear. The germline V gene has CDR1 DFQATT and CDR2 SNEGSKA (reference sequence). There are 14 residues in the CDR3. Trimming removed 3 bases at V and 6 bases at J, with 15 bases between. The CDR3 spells CSASNVKFRNEQFF. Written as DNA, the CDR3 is TGCAGTGCTAGTAATGTTAAGTTCCGCAATGAGCAGTTCTTC.

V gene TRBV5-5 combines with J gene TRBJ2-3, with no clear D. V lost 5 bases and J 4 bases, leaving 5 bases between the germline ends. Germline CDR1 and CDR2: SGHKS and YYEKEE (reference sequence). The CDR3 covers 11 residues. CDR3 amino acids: CASRASDTQYF. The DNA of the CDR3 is TGTGCCAGCAGAGCTTCAGATACGCAGTATTTT. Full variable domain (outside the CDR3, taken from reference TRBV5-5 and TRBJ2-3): DAGVTQSPTHLIKTRGQQVTLRCSPISGHKSVSWYQQVLGQGPQFIFQYYEKEERGRGNFPDRFSARQFPNYSSELNVNALLLGDSALYLCASRASDTQYFGPGTRLTVL.

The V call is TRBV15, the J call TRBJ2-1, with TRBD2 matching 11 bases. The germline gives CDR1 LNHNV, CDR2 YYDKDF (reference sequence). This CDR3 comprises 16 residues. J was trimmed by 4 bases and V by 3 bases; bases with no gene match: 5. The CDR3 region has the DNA TGTGCCACCAGCAGCGAGACTAGCGGGATGTACAATGAGCAGTTCTTC. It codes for CATSSETSGMYNEQFF. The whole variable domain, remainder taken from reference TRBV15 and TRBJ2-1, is DAMVIQNPRYQVTQFGKPVTLSCSQTLNHNVMYWYQQKSSQAPKLLFHYYDKDFNNEADTPDNFQSRRPNTSFCFLDIRSPGLGDTAMYLCATSSETSGMYNEQFFGPGTRLTVL.

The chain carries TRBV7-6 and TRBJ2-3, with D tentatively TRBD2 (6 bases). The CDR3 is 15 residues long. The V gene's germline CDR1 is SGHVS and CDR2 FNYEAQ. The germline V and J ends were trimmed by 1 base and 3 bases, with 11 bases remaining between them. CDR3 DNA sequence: TGTGCCAGCAGCTTAGGCGGGACGGTGACAGATACGCAGTATTTT. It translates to CASSLGGTVTDTQYF.

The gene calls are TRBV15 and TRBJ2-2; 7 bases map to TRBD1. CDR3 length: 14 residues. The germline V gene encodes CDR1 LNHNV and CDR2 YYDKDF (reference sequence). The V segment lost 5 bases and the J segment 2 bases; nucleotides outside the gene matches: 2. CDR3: CATSWDSNTGELFF. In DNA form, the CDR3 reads TGTGCCACCAGCTGGGACAGCAACACCGGGGAGCTGTTTTTT.

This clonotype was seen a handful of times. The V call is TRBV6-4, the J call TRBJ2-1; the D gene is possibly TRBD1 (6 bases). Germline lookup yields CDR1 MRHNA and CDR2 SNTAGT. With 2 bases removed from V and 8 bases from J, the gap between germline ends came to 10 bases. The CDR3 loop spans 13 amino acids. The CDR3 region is CASSDHRDDEQFF. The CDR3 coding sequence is TGTGCCAGCAGTGACCACAGGGACGATGAGCAGTTCTTC.

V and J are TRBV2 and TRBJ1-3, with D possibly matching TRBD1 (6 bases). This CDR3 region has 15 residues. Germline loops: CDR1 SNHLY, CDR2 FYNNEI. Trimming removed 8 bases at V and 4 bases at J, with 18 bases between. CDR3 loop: CASPVERTGGNTIYF. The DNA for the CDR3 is TGTGCCAGCCCCGTGGAGCGCACAGGGGGAAACACCATATATTTT.

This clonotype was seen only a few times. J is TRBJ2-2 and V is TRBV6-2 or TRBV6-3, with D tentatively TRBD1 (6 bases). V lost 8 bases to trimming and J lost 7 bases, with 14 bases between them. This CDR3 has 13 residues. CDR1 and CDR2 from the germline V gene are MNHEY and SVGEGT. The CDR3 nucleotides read TGTGCCAGCGGCGGAAGAGGGGGCGGGGAGCTGTTTTTT. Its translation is CASGGRGGGELFF.

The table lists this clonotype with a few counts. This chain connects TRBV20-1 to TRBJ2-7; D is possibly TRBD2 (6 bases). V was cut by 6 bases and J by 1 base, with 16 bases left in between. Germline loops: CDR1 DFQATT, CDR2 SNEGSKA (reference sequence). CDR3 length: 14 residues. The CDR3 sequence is CSALPGGQSYEQYF. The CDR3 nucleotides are TGCAGTGCCCTTCCAGGAGGGCAGTCCTACGAGCAGTACTTC.

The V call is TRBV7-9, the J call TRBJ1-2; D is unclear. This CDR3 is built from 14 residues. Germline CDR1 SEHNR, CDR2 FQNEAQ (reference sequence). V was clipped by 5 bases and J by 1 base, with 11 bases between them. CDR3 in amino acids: CASSPSTVNYGYTF. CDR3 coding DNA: TGTGCCAGCAGCCCATCTACGGTTAACTATGGCTACACCTTC.

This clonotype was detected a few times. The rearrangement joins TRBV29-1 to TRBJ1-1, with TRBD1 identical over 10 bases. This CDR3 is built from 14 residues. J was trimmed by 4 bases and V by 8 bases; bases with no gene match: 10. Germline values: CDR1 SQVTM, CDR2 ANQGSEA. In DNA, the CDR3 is TGCAGCCTTACCCGGAGGACAGGGGGCACTGAAGCTTTCTTT. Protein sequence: CSLTRRTGGTEAFF.

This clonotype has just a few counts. In DNA form, the CDR3 reads TGTGCCAGCAGTTTAACTGTGGCCACTGAAGCTTTCTTT. Protein sequence: CASSLTVATEAFF. The chain employs TRBV12-3 or TRBV12-4 and TRBJ1-1; D is unresolved. V dropped 2 bases and J dropped 4 bases, with 8 bases sitting between them. The CDR3 length is 13 residues.

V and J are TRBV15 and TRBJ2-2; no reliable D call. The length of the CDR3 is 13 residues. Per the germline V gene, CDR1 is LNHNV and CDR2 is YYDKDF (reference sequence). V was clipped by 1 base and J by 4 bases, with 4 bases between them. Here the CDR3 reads CATSRGTTGELFF. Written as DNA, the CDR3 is TGTGCCACCAGCAGAGGAACCACCGGGGAGCTGTTTTTT.

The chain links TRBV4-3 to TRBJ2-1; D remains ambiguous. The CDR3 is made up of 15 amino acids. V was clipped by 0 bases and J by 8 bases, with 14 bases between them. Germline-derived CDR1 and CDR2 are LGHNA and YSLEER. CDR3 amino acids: CASSQDKSELDEQFF. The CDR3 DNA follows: TGCGCCAGCAGCCAAGATAAATCCGAGCTAGATGAGCAGTTCTTC.